These 9 T cell receptor beta chains were all obtained from the same sample, sequenced in a study of response to subunit inactivated influenza vaccine. TCRdb recomputed calls from the RT-PCR reads with MiXCR, one row per CDR3 protein. The sample holds roughly 150,000 distinct CDR3 sequences, roughly a tenth seen once. The sequencing here drew on non-naive T cells sorted from PBMCs, taken roughly 45 days after vaccination. These receptors came from a man between 45 and 60 years old who received an inactivated influenza vaccine.

This clonotype was counted only a few times. CDR3 nucleotide sequence: TGTGCCAGCAGCTTAGACAGGGGATCAGATACGCAGTATTTT. Its protein is CASSLDRGSDTQYF. The rearrangement joins TRBV7-2 to TRBJ2-3, with 7 bases matching TRBD1. This CDR3 is built from 14 residues. The V gene's germline CDR1 is SGHTA and CDR2 FQGNSA. The junction had 2 bases not matched to a gene; V was cut back by 1 base and J by 4 bases.

The rearrangement uses TRBV3-1 and TRBJ2-2, with D maybe TRBD1 (6 bases). V lost 1 base and J 5 bases, leaving 11 bases between the germline ends. Per the germline V gene, CDR1 is LGHDT and CDR2 is YNNKEL (reference sequence). This CDR3 is built from 15 residues. CDR3 in amino acids: CASSQGRGRTGELFF. In nucleotides, the CDR3 is TGTGCCAGCAGCCAAGGCAGGGGCAGAACCGGGGAGCTGTTTTTT.

The rearrangement uses TRBV6-1 and TRBJ1-1; D is undetermined. Germline V gene data show CDR1 as MNHNS and CDR2 as SASEGT. The CDR3 is 14 amino acids. V was clipped by 5 bases and J by 6 bases, with 16 bases between them. This chain's CDR3 is CASSRLQSYAEAFF. The CDR3 DNA reads TGTGCCAGCAGTCGACTCCAATCGTACGCTGAAGCTTTCTTT.

This clonotype has at least ten counts. This chain uses TRBV7-9 with TRBJ1-1, with a possible D match to TRBD1 (5 bases). V was shortened by 1 base and J by 0 bases, with 12 bases between the two germline ends. The CDR3 length is 16 residues. Per germline, CDR1 SEHNR and CDR2 FQNEAQ (reference sequence). This CDR3 is CASSLGQWDMNTEAFF. The DNA for the CDR3 is TGTGCCAGCAGCTTAGGACAGTGGGATATGAACACTGAAGCTTTCTTT.

This chain joins TRBV2 and TRBJ2-2; a weak D match, TRBD2 (7 bases). Looked up from germline, CDR1 is SNHLY and CDR2 is FYNNEI. V was cut by 4 bases and J by 5 bases, with 23 bases left in between. This CDR3 is built from 18 residues. This CDR3 is CASSGKILRGGRTGELFF. In DNA, the CDR3 is TGTGCCAGCAGTGGAAAGATATTGAGGGGGGGTCGGACCGGGGAGCTGTTTTTT. The whole variable domain, filled in from reference TRBV2 and TRBJ2-2, reads EPEVTQTPSHQVTQMGQEVILRCVPISNHLYFYWYRQILGQKVEFLVSFYNNEISEKSEIFDDQFSVERPDGSNFTLKIRSTKLEDSAMYFCASSGKILRGGRTGELFFGEGSRLTVL.

This clonotype was recorded a few times. This chain joins TRBV11-2 and TRBJ2-2; 7 bases are shared with TRBD2. J lost 0 bases, V lost 2 bases, and 9 bases had no gene match. This CDR3 region has 18 residues. Germline CDR1 and CDR2: SGHAT and FQNNGV. In DNA, the CDR3 is TGTGCCAGCAGCTTAAAATCGGCTAGCGGAGCGAACACCGGGGAGCTGTTTTTT. Its translation is CASSLKSASGANTGELFF. The full variable domain, rest sourced from reference TRBV11-2 and TRBJ2-2, is EAGVAQSPRYKIIEKRQSVAFWCNPISGHATLYWYQQILGQGPKLLIQFQNNGVVDDSQLPKDRFSAERLKGVDSTLKIQPAKLEDSAVYLCASSLKSASGANTGELFFGEGSRLTVL.

This clonotype has just a few counts. One junction end does not reproduce the germline sequence, and a read error may be involved. This chain links TRBV7-2 with TRBJ2-1; D remains unclear. CDR3 length: 16 residues. Germline assignment: CDR1 SGHTA and CDR2 FQGNSA. For the CDR3, the DNA is TGTGCCAGCAGCTTACTGGCGCGCCACTCCTACAATGAGCGGTTCTTC. Encoded protein: CASSLLARHSYNERFF.

This CDR3 is CASSQESLTQNTEAFF. The CDR3 DNA reads TGCGCCAGCAGCCAAGAATCCCTCACGCAGAACACTGAAGCTTTCTTT. The chain carries TRBV4-1 and TRBJ1-1; D not certain. The CDR3 is made up of 16 amino acids. V lost 0 bases and J 1 base, leaving 12 bases between the germline ends. Germline V gene data show CDR1 as MGHRA and CDR2 as YSYEKL.

The genes are TRBV14 and TRBJ2-3; 8 nucleotides match TRBD2. The CDR3 sequence is 17 residues long. CDR1 and CDR2 (germline): SGHDN, FVKESK. With 3 bases clipped from V and 2 bases from J, the junction kept 10 bases outside the gene matches. The CDR3 sequence: CASSHSYLRGDTDTQYF. As DNA, the CDR3 is TGTGCCAGCAGCCATTCTTACTTGCGGGGGGACACAGATACGCAGTATTTT.